This T cell receptor beta chain was sequenced during a study of T-cell memory formation after mild COVID-19. Study-wide background: The TCR clusters were mostly specific to one donor.

Libraries for TCRalpha and TCRbeta carried sample barcodes and unique molecular identifiers via 5'RACE. TCRdb recomputed calls from the 5' RACE reads with MiXCR, one row per CDR3 protein. The sample has more than 120,000 distinct CDR3 sequences, over 15% seen once; the top ten hold around 2.5%. This clonotype was counted a few times. The antigen is not known. The CDR3 is 13 residues long. Trimming stripped 7 bases from V and 0 bases from J, with 11 bases between. Germline V gene lookup returns CDR1 SGHRS and CDR2 YFSETQ. Study-level results: Detection of some responders pre-infection suggested pre-existing cross-reactive memory T cells participated. There was a balanced CD4/CD8 profile in clones contracting day 15 to 85, and later expanders leaned CD4+.

V and J are TRBV5-1 and TRBJ2-7; D is uncertain. Input material: PBMCs or a T cell subset sorted from them (not recorded which). This receptor was obtained from an adult woman who had mild COVID-19 (a few samples of this study predate the infection). Cell type and time point are not known. In DNA form, the CDR3 reads TGCGCCAGCTCTCCTGCCAACTCCTACGAGCAGTACTTC. It codes for CASSPANSYEQYF.